Listed here are 22 T cell receptor beta chains from one sample, sequenced in a study of blood T cell repertoires in COVID-19. Measured with immunoSEQ multiplex PCR; TCRdb has only the in-frame clones, and not every one. Of 97,000 or so clones detected, approximately 88% appear once; the ten largest clones hold 4% to 5.5%. The source material was peripheral blood. These TCRs come from a human donor in a cohort sampled during active COVID-19.

The chain carries TRBV5-1 and TRBJ2-4; 8 bases are shared with TRBD1. The CDR3 runs to 14 residues. The V and J ends lost 4 bases and 5 bases, in that order; junction bases with no gene match: 5. In germline, CDR1 is SGHRS, CDR2 YFSETQ. The CDR3 region is CASSPRTGQNIQYF. DNA for the CDR3: TGCGCCAGCAGCCCCAGGACAGGGCAAAACATTCAGTACTTC.

The chain is built from TRBV28 and TRBJ2-6, with D tentatively TRBD2 (6 bases). The ends were cut back, 10 bases at V and 0 bases at J, with 25 bases in the middle. CDR3 length equals 19 residues. Germline V lookup: CDR1 MDHEN, CDR2 SYDVKM. For the CDR3, the DNA is TGTGCCACGACTAGTGTATCCGGGACCGTACACTCTGGGGCCAACGTCCTGACTTTC. It encodes CATTSVSGTVHSGANVLTF. The full variable domain, rest sourced from reference TRBV28 and TRBJ2-6, is DVKVTQSSRYLVKRTGEKVFLECVQDMDHENMFWYRQDPGLGLRLIYFSYDVKMKEKGDIPEGYSVSREKKERFSLILESASTNQTSMYLCATTSVSGTVHSGANVLTFGAGSRLTVL.

V is TRBV11-3 and J is TRBJ2-3, with 7 bases matching TRBD2. Per the germline V gene, CDR1 is SGHNT and CDR2 is YENEEA. With 0 bases clipped from V and 2 bases from J, the junction kept 8 bases outside the gene matches. This CDR3 contains 17 residues. The CDR3 DNA is TGTGCCAGCAGCTTAGATCTTGGGGGGGGACTCACAGATACGCAGTATTTT. It codes for CASSLDLGGGLTDTQYF.

This clone was observed a few times. This sequence joins TRBV6-5 and TRBJ2-7; a weak D match, TRBD2 (5 bases). This CDR3 is 14 amino acids long. Trimming took off 6 bases at V and 1 base at J, with 13 bases between the two ends. The germline V gene has CDR1 MNHEY and CDR2 SVGAGI. The DNA for the CDR3 is TGTGCCAGCAGGAGGGCCGTGGAGTCCTACGAGCAGTACTTC. Its translation: CASRRAVESYEQYF.

The rearrangement links TRBV4-2 to TRBJ2-3; D uncertain. This CDR3 has 13 amino acids. CDR1 and CDR2 from the germline V gene are LGHNA and YNFKEQ. The V gene lost 0 bases and the J gene lost 7 bases, with 8 bases spanning the gap. The CDR3 DNA follows: TGTGCCAGCAGCCAAGATCAGATTAATACGCAGTATTTT. This sequence encodes CASSQDQINTQYF.

This clone occurred once. The chain has TRBV11-2 and TRBJ2-1; 7 bases are shared with TRBD1. Germline loops: CDR1 SGHAT, CDR2 FQNNGV. V lost 2 bases to trimming and J lost 7 bases; unmatched junction nucleotides: 2. The CDR3 runs to 13 residues. The CDR3 spells CASSLNRGNEQFF. The DNA of the CDR3 is TGTGCCAGCAGCTTAAACAGGGGAAATGAGCAGTTCTTC.

In its sample, this clone was seen a few times. V gene TRBV18 combines with J gene TRBJ2-7; D not resolved. Deletions cut 3 bases from V and 2 bases from J, with 8 bases between. Germline V lookup: CDR1 KGHSH, CDR2 LQKENI. This CDR3 is built from 13 residues. CDR3 in DNA: TGTGCCAGCTCACCCCTAGGAGCCTACGAGCAGTACTTC. Translating it yields CASSPLGAYEQYF.

This chain joins TRBV9 and TRBJ1-6, with D uncertain. Germline lookup yields CDR1 SGDLS and CDR2 YYNGEE. This CDR3 contains 17 residues. The V end lost 0 bases, the J end lost 0 bases, and 10 bases lay between the germline ends. DNA for the CDR3: TGTGCCAGCAGCGTAGGGGTGTGGAGCTCCTATAATTCACCCCTCCACTTT. Its protein product is CASSVGVWSSYNSPLHF.

The chain is built from TRBV13 and TRBJ1-2; 8 bases match TRBD1. There are 16 residues in the CDR3. The V gene's germline CDR1 is PRHDT and CDR2 FYEKMQ (reference sequence). After removal of 5 bases from V and 8 bases from J, the junction contained 16 bases not matched to a gene. The CDR3 DNA follows: TGTGCCAGCAGCATACCGCGGGCAGGGGGCTCTTGGGGCTACACCTTC. Its translation: CASSIPRAGGSWGYTF. The complete variable domain, with remaining parts taken from reference TRBV13 and TRBJ1-2, reads AAGVIQSPRHLIKEKRETATLKCYPIPRHDTVYWYQQGPGQDPQFLISFYEKMQSDKGSIPDRFSAQQFSDYHSELNMSSLELGDSALYFCASSIPRAGGSWGYTFGSGTRLTVV.

This clone showed up just once. This sequence joins TRBV2 and TRBJ1-1, with 9 bases aligning to TRBD1. CDR3 length: 14 amino acids. Germline V gene data show CDR1 as SNHLY and CDR2 as FYNNEI. J lost 1 base, V lost 8 bases, and 5 bases had no gene match. The CDR3, as DNA: TGTGCCAGCGGAGGGACAGGGAGGAACACTGAAGCTTTCTTT. Translated, it gives CASGGTGRNTEAFF.

Comment on this clone: Different DNA sequences within this sample yield the same CDR3. This chain links TRBV3-1 (or the pseudogene TRBV3-2) with TRBJ1-2, with a possible D match to TRBD1 (6 bases). Germline loops: CDR1 LGHDT, CDR2 YNNKEL (reference sequence). This CDR3 is 12 amino acids long. Trimming left V 4 bases short and J 6 bases short, with 9 bases between. CDR3 nucleotide sequence: TGTGCCAGCAGCCTAGGGGGTAATGGCTACACCTTC. Its translation is CASSLGGNGYTF.

The chain uses TRBV20-1 and TRBJ1-2; 9 bases are shared with TRBD1. Germline lookup yields CDR1 DFQATT and CDR2 SNEGSKA (reference sequence). The CDR3 length is 11 residues. Trimming removed 7 bases from V and 8 bases from J; junction bases left unmatched: 5. CDR3 nucleotide sequence: TGCAGTGTAAGGGACAGGGTAGGCTACACCTTC. Translating gives CSVRDRVGYTF.

The rearrangement uses TRBV12-3 or TRBV12-4 and TRBJ2-1; D is unresolved. The V end lost 6 bases, the J end lost 0 bases, and 3 bases lay between the germline ends. This CDR3 comprises 12 residues. In nucleotides, the CDR3 is TGTGCCAGCAGCCTCTCCTACAATGAGCAGTTCTTC. It specifies CASSLSYNEQFF.

The chain recombines TRBV6-5 with TRBJ2-7; a possible D gene is TRBD1 (5 bases). CDR3 size: 14 residues. CDR1 is MNHEY, CDR2 SVGAGI, per germline. V was trimmed by 6 bases and J by 0 bases, leaving 12 bases between them. DNA of the CDR3: TGTGCCAGCAGGGGCTGGGGCCTCTCCTACGAGCAGTACTTC. Its protein product is CASRGWGLSYEQYF.

This chain links TRBV18 with TRBJ2-7; D is ambiguous. This CDR3 has 11 amino acids. Trimming left V 2 bases short and J 5 bases short, with 4 bases between. From germline, CDR1 is KGHSH and CDR2 LQKENI. The CDR3 DNA is TGTGCCAGCTCACCAGACAACGAGCAGTACTTC. Its translation is CASSPDNEQYF.

The J gene is TRBJ2-5, the V gene TRBV4-2, with D perhaps matching TRBD2 (6 bases). This CDR3 region has 14 residues. Trimming left V 2 bases short and J 5 bases short, with 12 bases between. Germline-derived CDR1 and CDR2 are LGHNA and YNFKEQ. This CDR3 is CASSQTSSGETQYF. The CDR3 DNA reads TGTGCCAGCAGCCAAACTAGCTCAGGCGAGACCCAGTACTTC.

The chain carries TRBV4-3 and TRBJ2-5, with 7 bases that match TRBD1. The junction had 7 bases not matched to a gene; V was cut back by 1 base and J by 5 bases. The germline V gene has CDR1 LGHNA and CDR2 YSLEER. This CDR3 has 15 amino acids. CDR3 amino acids: CASSQGRGQAETQYF. For the CDR3, the DNA is TGCGCCAGCAGCCAAGGGCGCGGACAGGCGGAGACCCAGTACTTC.

V gene TRBV2 combines with J gene TRBJ2-2, with TRBD2 identical over 9 bases. Germline V gives CDR1 SNHLY, CDR2 FYNNEI. The CDR3 covers 15 residues. The trim removed 7 bases at V and 2 bases at J, leaving 5 bases unmatched. The CDR3 loop reads CASKMTSGNTGELFF. CDR3 DNA: TGTGCCAGCAAGATGACTAGCGGTAACACCGGGGAGCTGTTTTTT.

This sequence joins TRBV6-5 and TRBJ2-2; a possible D gene is TRBD1 (6 bases). The CDR3 length is 15 residues. CDR1 is MNHEY and CDR2 is SVGAGI in the germline V gene. V lost 8 bases and J 5 bases, leaving 18 bases between the germline ends. CDR3 sequence reads: CASAWDNSWTGELFF. DNA for the CDR3: TGTGCCAGCGCCTGGGACAATTCCTGGACCGGGGAGCTGTTTTTT.

This clone occurred once. V is TRBV7-3 and J is TRBJ2-1; 11 nucleotides align to TRBD2. CDR3 length: 17 residues. V shed 2 bases, J shed 5 bases, and the junction held 8 bases outside the gene matches. Per germline, CDR1 SGHTA and CDR2 FQGTGA. CDR3 nucleotide sequence: TGTGCCAGCAGCTTACTGGGGATACTAGCGGGGGACAATGAGCAGTTCTTC. This gives the protein CASSLLGILAGDNEQFF.

The chain joins TRBV11-3 to TRBJ2-1, with 9 bases lining up with TRBD2. After removal of 5 bases from V and 8 bases from J, the junction contained 13 bases not matched to a gene. The germline gives CDR1 SGHNT, CDR2 YENEEA. The CDR3 length is 16 residues. CDR3 bases: TGTGCCAGCAGCAGGGGCGGGGGGGAACCGTACCATGAGCAGTTCTTC. Its translation is CASSRGGGEPYHEQFF.

The rearrangement uses TRBV5-1 and TRBJ2-7, with D tentatively TRBD1 (6 bases). The CDR3 length is 14 residues. Germline CDR1 is SGHRS and CDR2 is YFSETQ. Trimming removed 5 bases at V and 2 bases at J, with 14 bases between. CDR3 protein: CASSPAGTTYEQYF. The CDR3 DNA is TGCGCCAGCAGTCCGGCAGGGACAACCTACGAGCAGTACTTC.